The clone carrying this TCR beta chain was counted between two and nine times. No antigen is known for it. Germline assignment: CDR1 MNHNY and CDR2 SVGAGI (reference sequence). There are 16 residues in the CDR3. V lost 0 bases and J 2 bases, leaving 10 bases between the germline ends. This record belongs to a study of human T cells and chemical hapten exposure. Study results and caveats: TCRs at high frequency, those above 1 in 1000, did not change with DPC sensitization.

Sample time point: patch test 1, 2 weeks after DPC sensitization. The treatment was: therapeutic diphenylcyclopropenone sensitization with weekly scalp DPC. The study used a library that attached unique molecular identifiers to individual cDNA molecules. TCRdb re-called the RACE reads with MiXCR, one entry per CDR3 protein. The sample lists 75,000 to 90,000 distinct CDR3 sequences; about 11% were seen once. The sequencing here drew on whole blood, taken in connection with sensitization to the hapten diphenylcyclopropenone (DPC). This chain uses TRBV6-6 with TRBJ2-2; D is undetermined. The receptor was isolated from a woman aged 60-75 years with alopecia areata. Some clones in this sample may be carry-over from other donors' samples. The CDR3 sequence: CASSYSSLPNTGELFF. The CDR3 DNA reads TGTGCCAGCAGTTACTCCAGCCTGCCAAACACCGGGGAGCTGTTTTTT.